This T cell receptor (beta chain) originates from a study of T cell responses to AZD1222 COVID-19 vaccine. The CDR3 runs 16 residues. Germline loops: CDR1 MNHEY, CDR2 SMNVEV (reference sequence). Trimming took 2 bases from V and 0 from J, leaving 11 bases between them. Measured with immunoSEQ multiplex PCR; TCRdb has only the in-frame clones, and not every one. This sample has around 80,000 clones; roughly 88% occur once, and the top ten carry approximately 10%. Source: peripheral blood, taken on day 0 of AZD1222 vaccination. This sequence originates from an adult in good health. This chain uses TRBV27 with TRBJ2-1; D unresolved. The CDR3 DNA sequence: TGTGCCAGCAGTTTAGGCTCCAGGCCCTCCTACAATGAGCAGTTCTTC. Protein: CASSLGSRPSYNEQFF.